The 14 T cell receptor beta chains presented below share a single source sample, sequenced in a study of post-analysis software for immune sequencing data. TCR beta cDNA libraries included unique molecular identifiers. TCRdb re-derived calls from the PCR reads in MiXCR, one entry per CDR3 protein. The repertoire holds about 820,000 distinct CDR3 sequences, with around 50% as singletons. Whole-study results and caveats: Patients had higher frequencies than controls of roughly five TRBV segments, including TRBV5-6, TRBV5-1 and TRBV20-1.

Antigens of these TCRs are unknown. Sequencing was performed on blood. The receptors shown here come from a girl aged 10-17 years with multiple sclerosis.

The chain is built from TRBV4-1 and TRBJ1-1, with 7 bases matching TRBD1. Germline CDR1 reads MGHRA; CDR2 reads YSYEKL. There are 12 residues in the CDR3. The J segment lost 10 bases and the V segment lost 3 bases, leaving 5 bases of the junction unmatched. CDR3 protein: CASSQGDSGAFF. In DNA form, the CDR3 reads TGCGCCAGCAGCCAGGGGGACAGTGGAGCTTTCTTT.

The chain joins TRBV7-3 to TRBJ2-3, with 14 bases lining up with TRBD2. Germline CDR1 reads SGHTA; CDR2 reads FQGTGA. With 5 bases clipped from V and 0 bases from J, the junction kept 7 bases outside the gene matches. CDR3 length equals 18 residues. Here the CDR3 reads CASSPTGTSGGSTDTQYF. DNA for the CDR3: TGTGCCAGCAGCCCGACCGGGACTAGCGGGGGTAGCACAGATACGCAGTATTTT.

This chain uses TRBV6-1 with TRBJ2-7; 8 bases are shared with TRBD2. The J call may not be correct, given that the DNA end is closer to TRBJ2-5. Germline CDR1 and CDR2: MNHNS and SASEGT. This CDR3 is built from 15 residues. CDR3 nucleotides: TGTGCCAGCAGTTTCCGGGCGGGAGGAGGCGAGACCCAGTACTTC. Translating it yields CASSFRAGGGETQYF.

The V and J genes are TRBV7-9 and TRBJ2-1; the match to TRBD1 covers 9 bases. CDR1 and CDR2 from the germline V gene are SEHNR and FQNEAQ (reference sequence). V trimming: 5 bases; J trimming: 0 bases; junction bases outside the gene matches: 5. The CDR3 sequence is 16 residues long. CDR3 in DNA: TGTGCCAGCAGCGGGACAGGGAGGAGCTCCTACAATGAGCAGTTCTTC. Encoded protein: CASSGTGRSSYNEQFF.

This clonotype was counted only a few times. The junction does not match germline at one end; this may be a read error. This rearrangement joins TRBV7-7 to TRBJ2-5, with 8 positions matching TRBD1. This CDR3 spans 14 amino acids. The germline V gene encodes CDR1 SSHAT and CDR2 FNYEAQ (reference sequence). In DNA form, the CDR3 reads TGTGCTAGCAGCTTAGGCGGACAGGGAAAGACCCAGTACTTC. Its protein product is CASSLGGQGKTQYF.

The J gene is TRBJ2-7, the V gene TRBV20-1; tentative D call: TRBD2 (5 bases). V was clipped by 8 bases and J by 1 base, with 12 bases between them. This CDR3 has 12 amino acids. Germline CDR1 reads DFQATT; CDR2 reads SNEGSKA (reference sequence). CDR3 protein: CSSGLSSYEQYF. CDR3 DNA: TGCAGTTCTGGACTGTCATCCTACGAGCAGTACTTC.

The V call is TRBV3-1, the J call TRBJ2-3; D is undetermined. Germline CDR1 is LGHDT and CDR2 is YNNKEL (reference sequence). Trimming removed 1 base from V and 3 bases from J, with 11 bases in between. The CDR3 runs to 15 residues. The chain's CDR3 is CASSQVSGPTDTQYF. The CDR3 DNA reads TGTGCCAGCAGCCAAGTCTCAGGCCCTACAGATACGCAGTATTTT.

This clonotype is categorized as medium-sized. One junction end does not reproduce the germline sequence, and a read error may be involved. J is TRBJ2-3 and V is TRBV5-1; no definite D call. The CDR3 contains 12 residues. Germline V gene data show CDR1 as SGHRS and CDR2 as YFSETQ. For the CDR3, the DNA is TGTGCCAGCAGCGTGTCTACAGATACGCAGTATTTT. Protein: CASSVSTDTQYF.

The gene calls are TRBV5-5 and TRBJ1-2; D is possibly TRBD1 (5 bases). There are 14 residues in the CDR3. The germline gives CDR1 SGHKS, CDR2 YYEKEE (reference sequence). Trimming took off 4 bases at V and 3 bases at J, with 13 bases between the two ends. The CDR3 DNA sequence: TGTGCCAGCAGCCCCATTAGGGGTTACTATGGCTACACCTTC. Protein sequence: CASSPIRGYYGYTF.

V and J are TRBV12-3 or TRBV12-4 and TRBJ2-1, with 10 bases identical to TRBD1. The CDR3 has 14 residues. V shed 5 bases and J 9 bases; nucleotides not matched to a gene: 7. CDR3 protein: CASSPRDRGSEQFF. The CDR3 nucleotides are TGTGCCAGCAGTCCCCGGGACAGGGGTAGTGAGCAGTTCTTC.

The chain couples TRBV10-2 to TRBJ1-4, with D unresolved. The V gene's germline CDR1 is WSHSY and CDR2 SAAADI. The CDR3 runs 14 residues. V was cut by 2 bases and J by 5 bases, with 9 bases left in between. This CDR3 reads CASSEGGPNEKLFF. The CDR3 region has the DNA TGCGCCAGCAGTGAGGGAGGTCCCAATGAAAAACTGTTTTTT.

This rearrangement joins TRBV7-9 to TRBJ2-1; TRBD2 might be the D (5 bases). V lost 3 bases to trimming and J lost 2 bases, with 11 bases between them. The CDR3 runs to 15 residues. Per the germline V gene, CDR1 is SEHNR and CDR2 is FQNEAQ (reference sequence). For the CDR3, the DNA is TGTGCCAGCAGCTTTCAACCTAGCACCTACAATGAGCAGTTCTTC. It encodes CASSFQPSTYNEQFF.

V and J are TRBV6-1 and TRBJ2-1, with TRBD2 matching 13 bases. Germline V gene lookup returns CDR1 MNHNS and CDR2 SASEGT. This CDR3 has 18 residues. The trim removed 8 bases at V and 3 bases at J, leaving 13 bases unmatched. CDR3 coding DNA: TGTGCCAGCGCGGGGACTAGCGGGGCCCCTTTCCTCTACAATGAGCAGTTCTTC. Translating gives CASAGTSGAPFLYNEQFF.

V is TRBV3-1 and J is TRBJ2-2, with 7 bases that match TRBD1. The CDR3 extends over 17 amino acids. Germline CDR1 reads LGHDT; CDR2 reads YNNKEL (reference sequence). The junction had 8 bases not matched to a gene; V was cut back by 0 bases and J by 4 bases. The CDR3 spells CASSQDRRGLGTGELFF. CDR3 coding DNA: TGTGCCAGCAGCCAAGATAGAAGGGGGCTGGGCACCGGGGAGCTGTTTTTT.